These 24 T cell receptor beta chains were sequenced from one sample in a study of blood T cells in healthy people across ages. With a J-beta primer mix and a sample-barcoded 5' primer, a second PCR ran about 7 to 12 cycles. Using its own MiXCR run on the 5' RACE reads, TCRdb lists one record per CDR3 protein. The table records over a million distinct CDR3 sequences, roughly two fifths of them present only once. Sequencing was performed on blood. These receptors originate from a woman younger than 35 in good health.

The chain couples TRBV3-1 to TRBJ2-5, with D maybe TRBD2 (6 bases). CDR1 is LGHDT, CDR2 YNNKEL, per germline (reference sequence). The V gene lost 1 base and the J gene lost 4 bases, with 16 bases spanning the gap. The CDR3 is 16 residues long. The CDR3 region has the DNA TGTGCCAGCAGCCAAGGGGGACTGGGGGAGCCAGAGACCCAGTACTTC. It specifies CASSQGGLGEPETQYF.

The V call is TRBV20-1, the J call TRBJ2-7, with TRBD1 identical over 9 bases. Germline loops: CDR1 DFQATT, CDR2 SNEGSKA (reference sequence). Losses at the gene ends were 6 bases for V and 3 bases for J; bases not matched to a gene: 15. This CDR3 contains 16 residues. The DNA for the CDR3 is TGCAGTGCCTATGACCCTGGCGGGACAGGGTTCTACGAGCAGTACTTC. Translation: CSAYDPGGTGFYEQYF.

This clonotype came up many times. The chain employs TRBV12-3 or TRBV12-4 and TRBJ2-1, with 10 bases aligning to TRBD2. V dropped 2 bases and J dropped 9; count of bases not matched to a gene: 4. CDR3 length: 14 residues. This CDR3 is CASSLLAGVSEQFF. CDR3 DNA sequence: TGTGCCAGCAGTTTACTAGCGGGGGTGAGTGAGCAGTTCTTC.

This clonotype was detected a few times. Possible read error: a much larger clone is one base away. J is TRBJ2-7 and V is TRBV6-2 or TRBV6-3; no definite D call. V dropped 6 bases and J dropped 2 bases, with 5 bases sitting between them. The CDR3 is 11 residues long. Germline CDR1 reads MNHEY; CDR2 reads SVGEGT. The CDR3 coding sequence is TGTGCCAGCAGACGAACCTACGAGCAGTACTTC. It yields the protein CASRRTYEQYF.

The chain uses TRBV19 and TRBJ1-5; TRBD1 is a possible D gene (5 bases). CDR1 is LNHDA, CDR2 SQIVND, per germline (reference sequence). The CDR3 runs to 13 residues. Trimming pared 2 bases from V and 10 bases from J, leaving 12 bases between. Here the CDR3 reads CASSILDKSPQHF. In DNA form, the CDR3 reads TGTGCCAGTAGTATATTGGACAAGTCCCCCCAGCATTTT.

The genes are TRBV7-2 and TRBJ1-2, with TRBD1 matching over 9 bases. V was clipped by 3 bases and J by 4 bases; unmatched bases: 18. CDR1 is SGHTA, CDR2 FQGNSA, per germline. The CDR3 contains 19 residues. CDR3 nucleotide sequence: TGTGCCAGCAGCTTGGTAACCGGGACAGGGTGGATTCAAGGCTATGGCTACACCTTC. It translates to CASSLVTGTGWIQGYGYTF.

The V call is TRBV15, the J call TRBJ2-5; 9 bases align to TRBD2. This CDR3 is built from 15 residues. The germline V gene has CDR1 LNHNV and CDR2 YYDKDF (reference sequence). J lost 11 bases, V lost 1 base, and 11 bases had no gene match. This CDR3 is CATSRVLAGSNEQYF. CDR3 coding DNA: TGTGCCACCAGCAGAGTCCTAGCGGGGAGCAATGAGCAGTACTTC. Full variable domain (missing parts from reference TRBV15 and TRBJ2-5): DAMVIQNPRYQVTQFGKPVTLSCSQTLNHNVMYWYQQKSSQAPKLLFHYYDKDFNNEADTPDNFQSRRPNTSFCFLDIRSPGLGDTAMYLCATSRVLAGSNEQYFGPGTRLLVL.

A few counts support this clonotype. The CDR3 coding sequence is TGCAGCGTTGAACGCGTGGGTACGAACACTGAAGCTTTCTTT. Translating it yields CSVERVGTNTEAFF. The chain recombines TRBV29-1 with TRBJ1-1; D gene unclear. CDR3 size: 14 residues. The germline V gene has CDR1 SQVTM and CDR2 ANQGSEA. V was cut by 2 bases and J by 1 base, with 11 bases left in between.

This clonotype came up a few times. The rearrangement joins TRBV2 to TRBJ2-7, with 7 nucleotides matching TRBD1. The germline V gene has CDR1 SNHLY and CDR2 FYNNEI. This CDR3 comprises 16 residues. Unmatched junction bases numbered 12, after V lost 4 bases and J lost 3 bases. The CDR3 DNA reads TGTGCCAGCAGTGGGGGCCCCGGACAGGCCATCTACGAGCAGTACTTC. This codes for CASSGGPGQAIYEQYF.

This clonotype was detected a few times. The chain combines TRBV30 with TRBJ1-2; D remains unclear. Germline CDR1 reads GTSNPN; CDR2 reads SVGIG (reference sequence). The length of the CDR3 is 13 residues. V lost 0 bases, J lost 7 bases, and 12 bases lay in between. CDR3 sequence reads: CAWSVFRTGGYTF. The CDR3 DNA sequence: TGTGCCTGGAGTGTGTTTAGGACGGGTGGCTACACCTTC.

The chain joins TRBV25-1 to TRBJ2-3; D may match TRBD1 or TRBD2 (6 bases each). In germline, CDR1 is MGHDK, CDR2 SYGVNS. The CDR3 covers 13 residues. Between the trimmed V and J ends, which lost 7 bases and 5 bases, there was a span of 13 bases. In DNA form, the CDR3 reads TGTGCCAGCAATGGGGGGCCGGTAGATACGCAGTATTTT. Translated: CASNGGPVDTQYF.

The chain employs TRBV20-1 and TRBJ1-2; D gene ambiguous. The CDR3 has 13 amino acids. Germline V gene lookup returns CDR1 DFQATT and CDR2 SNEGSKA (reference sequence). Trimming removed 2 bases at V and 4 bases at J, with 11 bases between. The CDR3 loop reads CSARPEVGYGYTF. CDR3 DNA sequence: TGCAGTGCTAGACCTGAAGTTGGCTATGGCTACACCTTC.

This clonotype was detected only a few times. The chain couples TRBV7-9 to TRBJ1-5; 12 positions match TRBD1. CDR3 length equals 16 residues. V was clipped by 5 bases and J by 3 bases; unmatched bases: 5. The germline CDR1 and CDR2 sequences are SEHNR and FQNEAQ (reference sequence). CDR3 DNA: TGTGCCAGCAGCCGAGGGACAGGGGGCTACAATCAGCCCCAGCATTTT. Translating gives CASSRGTGGYNQPQHF.

The CDR3 DNA sequence: TGCAGCGTTGTGTTCCGAGCGGACTATGGCTACACCTTC. Translating gives CSVVFRADYGYTF. The chain combines TRBV29-1 with TRBJ1-2; D not certain. Trimming pared 4 bases from V and 3 bases from J, leaving 12 bases between. The CDR3 is made up of 13 amino acids. Germline loops: CDR1 SQVTM, CDR2 ANQGSEA.

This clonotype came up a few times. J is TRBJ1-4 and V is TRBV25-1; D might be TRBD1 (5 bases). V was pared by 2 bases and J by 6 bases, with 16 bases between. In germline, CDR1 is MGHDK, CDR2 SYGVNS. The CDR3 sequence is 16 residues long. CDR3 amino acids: CASSELDGEGDEKLFF. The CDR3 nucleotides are TGTGCCAGCAGTGAACTAGATGGGGAAGGGGATGAAAAACTGTTTTTT. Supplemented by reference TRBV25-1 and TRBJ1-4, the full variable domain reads EADIYQTPRYLVIGTGKKITLECSQTMGHDKMYWYQQDPGMELHLIHYSYGVNSTEKGDLSSESTVSRIRTEHFPLTLESARPSHTSQYLCASSELDGEGDEKLFFGSGTQLSVL.

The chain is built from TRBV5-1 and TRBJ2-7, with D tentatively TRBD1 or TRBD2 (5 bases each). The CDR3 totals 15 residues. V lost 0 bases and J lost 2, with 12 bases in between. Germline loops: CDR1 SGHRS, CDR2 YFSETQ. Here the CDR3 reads CASSLARDHTYEQYF. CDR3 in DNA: TGCGCCAGCAGCTTGGCCCGGGACCATACCTACGAGCAGTACTTC. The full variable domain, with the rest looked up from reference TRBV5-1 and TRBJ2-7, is KAGVTQTPRYLIKTRGQQVTLSCSPISGHRSVSWYQQTPGQGLQFLFEYFSETQRNKGNFPGRFSGRQFSNSRSEMNVSTLELGDSALYLCASSLARDHTYEQYFGPGTRLTVT.

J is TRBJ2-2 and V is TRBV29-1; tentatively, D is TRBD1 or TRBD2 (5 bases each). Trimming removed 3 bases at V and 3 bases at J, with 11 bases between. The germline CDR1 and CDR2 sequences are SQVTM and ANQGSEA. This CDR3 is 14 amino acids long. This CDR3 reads CSVDARGDTGELFF. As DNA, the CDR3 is TGCAGCGTTGATGCGCGAGGGGACACCGGGGAGCTGTTTTTT.

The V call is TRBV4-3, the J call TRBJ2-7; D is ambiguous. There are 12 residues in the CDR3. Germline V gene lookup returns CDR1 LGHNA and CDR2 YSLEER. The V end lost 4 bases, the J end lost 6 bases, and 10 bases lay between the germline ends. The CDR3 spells CASSPDSGEQYF. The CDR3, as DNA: TGCGCCAGCAGCCCCGATTCTGGCGAGCAGTACTTC.

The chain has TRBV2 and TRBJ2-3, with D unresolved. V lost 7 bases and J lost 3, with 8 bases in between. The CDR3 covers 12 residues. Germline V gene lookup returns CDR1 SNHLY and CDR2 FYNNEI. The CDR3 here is CASISMTDTQYF. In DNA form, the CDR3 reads TGTGCCAGCATCTCGATGACAGATACGCAGTATTTT.

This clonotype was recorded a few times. CDR3 DNA sequence: TGCGCCAGCAGCATTGGACGGAATTCACCCCTCCACTTT. Translation gives CASSIGRNSPLHF. The chain joins TRBV5-1 to TRBJ1-6; the D is unclear. The germline CDR1 and CDR2 sequences are SGHRS and YFSETQ. V gave up 4 bases and J gave up 7 bases, with 9 bases separating them. This CDR3 comprises 13 residues.

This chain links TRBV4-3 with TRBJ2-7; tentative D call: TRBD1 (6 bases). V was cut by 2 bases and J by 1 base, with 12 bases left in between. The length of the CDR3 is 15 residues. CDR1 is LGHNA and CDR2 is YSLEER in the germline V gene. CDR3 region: CASSQFQGLSYEQYF. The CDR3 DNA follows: TGCGCCAGCAGCCAATTCCAGGGGTTATCCTACGAGCAGTACTTC.

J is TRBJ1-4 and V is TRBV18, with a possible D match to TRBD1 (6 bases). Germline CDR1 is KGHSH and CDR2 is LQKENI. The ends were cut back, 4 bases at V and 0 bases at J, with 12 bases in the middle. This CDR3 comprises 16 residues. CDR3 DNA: TGTGCCAGCTCACTTCGACAGGCTGCAACTAATGAAAAACTGTTTTTT. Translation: CASSLRQAATNEKLFF. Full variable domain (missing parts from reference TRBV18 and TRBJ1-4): NAGVMQNPRHLVRRRGQEARLRCSPMKGHSHVYWYRQLPEEGLKFMVYLQKENIIDESGMPKERFSAEFPKEGPSILRIQQVVRGDSAAYFCASSLRQAATNEKLFFGSGTQLSVL.

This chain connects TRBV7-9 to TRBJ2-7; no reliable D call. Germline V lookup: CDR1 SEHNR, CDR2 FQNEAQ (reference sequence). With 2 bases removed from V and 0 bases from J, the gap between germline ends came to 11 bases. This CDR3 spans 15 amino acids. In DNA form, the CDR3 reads TGTGCCAGCAGCTTATGGGCCTCTGGCTCCTACGAGCAGTACTTC. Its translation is CASSLWASGSYEQYF.

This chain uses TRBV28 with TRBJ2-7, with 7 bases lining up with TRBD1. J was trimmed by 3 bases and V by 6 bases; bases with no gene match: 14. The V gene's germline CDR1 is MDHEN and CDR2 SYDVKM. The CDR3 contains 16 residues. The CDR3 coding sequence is TGTGCCAGCAGCCGCCACCTGAAGGGGGCGTACTACGAGCAGTACTTC. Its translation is CASSRHLKGAYYEQYF.